The clone carrying this T cell receptor beta chain showed up just once. Germline loops: CDR1 LNHDA, CDR2 SQIVND (reference sequence). The V gene end was trimmed by 4 bases and the J gene end by 5 bases; junction bases not matched to a gene: 8. The CDR3 contains 15 residues. These data originate in a study of blood T cell repertoires in COVID-19. Study-wide background: Collection of acute and convalescent COVID-19 samples took place in the United States, Italy and Spain. T cells, B-cell-depleted T cells, or PBMCs supplied cDNA or gDNA.

In the original processing: Scientists estimated how many nucleated cells there were by amplifying reference gene primers. Some clones are missing from TCRdb's copy, which holds only in-frame ones; the method was immunoSEQ multiplex PCR. V and J calls and clone size are copied from that table; D and trimming were computed from the DNA. The sample lists 200,000 to 250,000 clones; 88% were seen once. The material sequenced was peripheral blood. This TCR came from a middle-aged woman who had recovered from COVID-19. The chain is built from TRBV19 and TRBJ2-1, with 7 bases lining up with TRBD1. CDR3 coding DNA: TGTGCCAGTAGTAGATCCTCGGGACAGAACAATGAGCAGTTCTTC. It encodes CASSRSSGQNNEQFF.